These 13 T cell receptor beta chains originate from one sample sequenced in a study of human T cells and chemical hapten exposure. Each CDR3 protein is one row after TCRdb ran MiXCR on the RACE reads. This sample yields 100,000 to 120,000 distinct CDR3 sequences, of which about 34% are seen a single time; around 2.8% belongs to the top ten. Time point given: patch test 3, about 24 weeks after DPC sensitization. Treatment indicated: therapeutic diphenylcyclopropenone sensitization with weekly scalp DPC. Sample: whole blood, taken in connection with sensitization to the hapten diphenylcyclopropenone (DPC). These receptors were obtained from a man aged 40-49 years with alopecia areata. Some clones in this sample may be carry-over from other donors' samples.

The chain carries TRBV7-9 and TRBJ2-2; D perhaps matches TRBD2 (6 bases). The CDR3 extends over 15 amino acids. The V end lost 3 bases, the J end lost 1 base, and 9 bases lay between the germline ends. Germline assignment: CDR1 SEHNR and CDR2 FQNEAQ (reference sequence). CDR3 protein: CASSLPGGNTGELFF. Here the CDR3 DNA reads TGTGCCAGCAGCTTGCCCGGGGGGAACACCGGGGAGCTGTTTTTT.

V gene TRBV29-1 combines with J gene TRBJ1-1; D is undetermined. The germline V gene has CDR1 SQVTM and CDR2 ANQGSEA. V was trimmed by 4 bases and J by 1 base, leaving 13 bases between them. The length of the CDR3 is 14 residues. The CDR3 loop reads CSVASILANTEAFF. The CDR3 DNA sequence: TGCAGCGTTGCGTCAATCTTGGCGAACACTGAAGCTTTCTTT.

The rearrangement links TRBV12-3 or TRBV12-4 to TRBJ1-3; 10 bases map to TRBD1. This CDR3 is built from 17 residues. J was trimmed by 2 bases and V by 5 bases; bases with no gene match: 9. CDR3 sequence: CASSPRDRGRPGNTIYF. The CDR3 coding sequence is TGTGCCAGCAGTCCCCGGGACAGGGGAAGACCTGGAAACACCATATATTTT.

In its sample, this clonotype was seen a few times. The V call is TRBV27, the J call TRBJ2-3; possible D gene TRBD2, 6 bases. The germline CDR1 and CDR2 sequences are MNHEY and SMNVEV (reference sequence). V was trimmed by 1 base and J by 1 base, leaving 6 bases between them. The CDR3 consists of 14 residues. CDR3 nucleotides: TGTGCCAGCAGTTTATGGGGGGGCACAGATACGCAGTATTTT. Translated, it gives CASSLWGGTDTQYF.

The DNA of the CDR3 is TGTGCCTGGAGCGGGTCCTTCTACAATGAGCAGTTCTTC. Translation gives CAWSGSFYNEQFF. The chain recombines TRBV30 with TRBJ2-1; D is unresolved. The CDR3 totals 13 residues. CDR1 and CDR2 (germline): GTSNPN, SVGIG (reference sequence). V lost 3 bases, J lost 3 bases, and 9 bases lay in between.

The chain is built from TRBV24-1 and TRBJ2-1; no clear D gene. Germline CDR1 reads KGHDR; CDR2 reads SFDVKD. The V end lost 4 bases, the J end lost 5 bases, and 14 bases lay between the germline ends. The CDR3 runs 15 residues. The CDR3 region has the DNA TGTGCCACCAGTGAGGAAGTAGTAACAGACAATGAGCAGTTCTTC. Its translation: CATSEEVVTDNEQFF.

The chain uses TRBV24-1 and TRBJ2-3, with 10 bases identical to TRBD1. Germline CDR1 KGHDR, CDR2 SFDVKD. CDR3 length: 15 amino acids. The J segment lost 3 bases and the V segment lost 7 bases, leaving 6 bases of the junction unmatched. The CDR3 nucleotides read TGTGCCACCAGATCCGGGACAGGGGAGACAGATACGCAGTATTTT. It encodes CATRSGTGETDTQYF.

This chain joins TRBV30 and TRBJ1-1; D possibly corresponds to TRBD1 (5 bases). Trimming took off 2 bases at V and 11 bases at J, with 12 bases between the two ends. The CDR3 extends over 11 amino acids. Germline values: CDR1 GTSNPN, CDR2 SVGIG (reference sequence). CDR3 in DNA: TGTGCCTGGAGTCCGGACACCGGCGCTTTCTTT. Translating gives CAWSPDTGAFF.

This rearrangement joins TRBV2 to TRBJ2-5; 8 positions agree with TRBD1. V lost 4 bases, J lost 8 bases, and 6 bases stayed unmatched. From germline, CDR1 is SNHLY and CDR2 FYNNEI. This CDR3 region has 13 residues. The CDR3 region is CASSVDRARTQYF. CDR3 DNA sequence: TGTGCCAGCAGTGTGGACAGGGCCCGAACCCAGTACTTC.

V usage is TRBV12-3 or TRBV12-4 and J usage is TRBJ2-2, with 15 positions matching TRBD2. This CDR3 has 15 amino acids. V was clipped by 4 bases and J by 6 bases; unmatched bases: 0. CDR3 DNA sequence: TGTGCCAGCAGTTGGACTAGCGGGGGGGCCGGGGAGCTGTTTTTT. The encoded protein is CASSWTSGGAGELFF.

In this sample, this clonotype turned up a few times. The chain couples TRBV7-2 to TRBJ2-7; 9 bases are shared with TRBD1. Germline V lookup: CDR1 SGHTA, CDR2 FQGNSA. The CDR3 has 15 residues. J lost 4 bases, V lost 1 base, and 5 bases had no gene match. The CDR3 coding sequence is TGTGCCAGCAGCTTAGTTTCGGACAGGGGATACGAGCAGTACTTC. This gives the protein CASSLVSDRGYEQYF.

The chain combines TRBV5-1 with TRBJ2-5; 7 bases align to TRBD1. The V segment lost 7 bases and the J segment 2 bases; nucleotides outside the gene matches: 8. The length of the CDR3 is 14 residues. Germline CDR1 reads SGHRS; CDR2 reads YFSETQ. CDR3 sequence reads: CASRRSGQQETQYF. The CDR3 DNA reads as TGCGCCAGCCGTCGTTCGGGACAGCAAGAGACCCAGTACTTC.

This clonotype was recorded a few times. This chain connects TRBV5-1 to TRBJ2-3; D not certain. The CDR3 loop spans 14 amino acids. CDR1 SGHRS and CDR2 YFSETQ come from the germline V gene. V dropped 1 base and J dropped 4 bases, with 10 bases sitting between them. The CDR3 protein is CASSLLAVADTQYF. The CDR3 DNA sequence: TGCGCCAGCAGCTTGTTGGCCGTAGCAGATACGCAGTATTTT.